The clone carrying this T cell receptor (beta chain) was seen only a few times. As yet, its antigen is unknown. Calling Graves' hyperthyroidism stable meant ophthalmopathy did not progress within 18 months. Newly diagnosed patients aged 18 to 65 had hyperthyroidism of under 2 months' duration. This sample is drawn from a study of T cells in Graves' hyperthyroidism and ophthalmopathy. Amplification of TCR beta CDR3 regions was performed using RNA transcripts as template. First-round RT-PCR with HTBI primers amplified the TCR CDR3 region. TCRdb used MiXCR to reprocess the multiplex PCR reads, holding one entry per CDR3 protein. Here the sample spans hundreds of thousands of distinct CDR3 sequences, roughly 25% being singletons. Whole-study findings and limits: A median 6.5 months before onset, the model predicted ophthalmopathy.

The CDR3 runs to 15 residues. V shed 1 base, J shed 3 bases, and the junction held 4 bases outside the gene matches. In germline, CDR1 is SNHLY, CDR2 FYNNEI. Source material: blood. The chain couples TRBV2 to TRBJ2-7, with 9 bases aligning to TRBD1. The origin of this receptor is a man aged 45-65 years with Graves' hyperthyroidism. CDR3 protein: CASSEGTGVGYEQYF. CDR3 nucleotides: TGTGCCAGCAGTGAAGGGACAGGGGTCGGCTACGAGCAGTACTTC.